This T cell receptor (beta chain) was sequenced during a study of shared clonotypes between healthy human individuals. General study points: Sequencing of the sorted subsets was shown by rarefaction to be incomplete despite large depth. Relative to clonotypes present in all four donors, those not shared had lower generation probabilities.

The investigators split CD4+ cells into a CD45RA+ naive subset and a CD45RA-negative memory subset. Concerning this clone: Antigen specificity is unknown.

Data came from immunoSEQ multiplex PCR; TCRdb stores just in-frame clones and leaves some out. Of almost 750,000 clones detected, just under 75% appear once; the ten largest clones hold approximately 1.7%. The TCR sequence derives from a woman aged 30 to 39 in good health. The sequencing sample was made of memory CD4+ T cells sorted from blood. Subset indicated: CD45RA-negative fraction.

CDR3 sequence (DNA): TGTGCCAGCGAGCCCGGGACTAGCGTCAACACCGGGGAGCTGTTTTTT. This codes for CASEPGTSVNTGELFF. The J gene is TRBJ2-2, the V gene TRBV21-1; TRBD2, the D gene given by the table, was not confirmed from the DNA. TRBV21-1 is assigned pseudogene status. The CDR3 covers 16 residues.